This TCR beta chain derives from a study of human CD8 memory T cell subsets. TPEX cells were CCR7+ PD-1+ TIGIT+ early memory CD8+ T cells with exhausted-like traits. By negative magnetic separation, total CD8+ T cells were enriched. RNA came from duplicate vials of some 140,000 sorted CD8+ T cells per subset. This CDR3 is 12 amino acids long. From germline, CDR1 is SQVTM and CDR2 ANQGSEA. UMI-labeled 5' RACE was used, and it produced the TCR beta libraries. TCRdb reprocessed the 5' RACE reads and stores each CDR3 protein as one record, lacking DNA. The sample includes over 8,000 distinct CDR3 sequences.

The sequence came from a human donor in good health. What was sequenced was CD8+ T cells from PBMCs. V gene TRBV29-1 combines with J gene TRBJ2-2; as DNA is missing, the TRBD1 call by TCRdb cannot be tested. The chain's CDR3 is CSGTGRGGELFF.